Reported below is one TCR beta chain. Its specificity is not known. The data were obtained in a study of cytomegalovirus exposure and HLA in healthy donors. Regarding the study as a whole: When presence/absence was analysed, sequencing depth was taken to be roughly uniform across donors. The study labeled 180 or so TCR beta chains cytomegalovirus-associated.

Researchers ran the PCR with 60 Vbeta and 13 Jbeta primers. Some clones are missing from TCRdb's copy, which holds only in-frame ones; the method was immunoSEQ multiplex PCR. The listing contains fewer than 150,000 clones. These donors counted as nominally healthy when sampled, but unrecorded immune exposures were likely. Trimming cost V 4 bases and J 1 base; bases outside gene matches: 3. In germline, CDR1 is ENHRY, CDR2 SYGVKD. This CDR3 has 15 amino acids. This rearrangement joins TRBV10-3 to TRBJ2-7; 11 nucleotides agree with TRBD1. The clonotype was recovered from a woman aged 60-70 years in good health and CMV-seronegative. Sample: PBMCs. The CDR3 bases are TGTGCCATCAGTGCCGGACAGGGGGCGTCCTACGAGCAGTACTTC. It encodes CAISAGQGASYEQYF.